The rows below give T cell receptor beta chains drawn from one sample of a study of blood T cell repertoires in COVID-19. Profiled with immunoSEQ multiplex PCR; TCRdb holds only in-frame clones, not every one. Of 200,000 to 250,000 clones listed, 80% are singletons. Sequences were obtained from peripheral blood. These receptors came from an older woman with acute or convalescent COVID-19. The CDR3 runs from the conserved cysteine through the conserved F or W. The order of the fields is V gene, J gene, CDR3 length, CDR3 protein.

V: TRBV19
J: TRBJ1-1
length: 11
CDR3: CASSIRAEAFF

V: TRBV13
J: TRBJ1-2
length: 15
CDR3: CASSPRDGGNYGYTF

V: TRBV6-1
J: TRBJ1-5
length: 15
CDR3: CASSEVWTGVQPQHF

V: TRBV19
J: TRBJ1-1
length: 15
CDR3: CASSDPGQENTEAFF

V: TRBV3-1/TRBV3-2
J: TRBJ2-1
length: 16
CDR3: CASSQDKLALYNEQFF

V: TRBV11-2
J: TRBJ2-2
length: 19
CDR3: CASSLELAATGGRTGELFF

V: TRBV29-1
J: TRBJ2-5
length: 14
CDR3: CSVGHSGVGETQYF

V: TRBV6-1
J: TRBJ2-1
length: 15
CDR3: CASSDLGGSYNEQFF

V: TRBV19
J: TRBJ2-2
length: 15
CDR3: CASSITIDRAGELFF

V: TRBV30
J: TRBJ2-3
length: 13
CDR3: CAWSAGVPDTQYF

V: TRBV14
J: TRBJ1-3
length: 15
CDR3: CASSKDRVTVDTIYF

V: TRBV5-6
J: TRBJ1-6
length: 16
CDR3: CASSGTRQGSNSPLHF

V: TRBV2
J: TRBJ1-6
length: 15
CDR3: CASRGEGSYNSPLHF

V: TRBV18
J: TRBJ2-7
length: 14
CDR3: CASSRPAGTYEQYF

V: TRBV19
J: TRBJ2-6
length: 18
CDR3: CASSSAGTGISGANVLTF

V: TRBV11-1
J: TRBJ2-2
length: 11
CDR3: CASSLYGELFF

V: TRBV27
J: TRBJ1-5
length: 13
CDR3: CASRLYHGQPQHF

V: TRBV4-2
J: TRBJ2-2
length: 18
CDR3: CASSQAKVAGGNTGELFF

V: TRBV2
J: TRBJ1-4
length: 14
CDR3: CASRSGTTSEKLFF

V: TRBV10-3
J: TRBJ2-1
length: 15
CDR3: CAIRASTSGENEQFF

V: TRBV5-4
J: TRBJ2-5
length: 13
CDR3: CASSLTGLETQYF

V: TRBV12-5
J: TRBJ1-5
length: 16
CDR3: CASGLVTGIWNQPQHF

V: TRBV6-5
J: TRBJ2-2
length: 14
CDR3: CASSKDTFTGELFF

V: TRBV9
J: TRBJ2-1
length: 16
CDR3: CASNGRPYGSYNEQFF

V: TRBV19
J: TRBJ1-5
length: 15
CDR3: CATHETGRSNQPQHF

V: TRBV24-1
J: TRBJ2-1
length: 16
CDR3: CATSAPSASSYNEQFF

V: TRBV12-2
J: TRBJ2-3
length: 17
CDR3: CASRFPLGGVRTDTQYF

V: TRBV2
J: TRBJ2-5
length: 12
CDR3: CASSGLKETQYF

V: TRBV6-6
J: TRBJ2-3
length: 16
CDR3: CASSDLSAANTDTQYF

V: TRBV3-1/TRBV3-2
J: TRBJ1-2
length: 12
CDR3: CASLGGSYGYTF

V: TRBV11-2
J: TRBJ2-1
length: 14
CDR3: CASSPGGSYNEQFF

V: TRBV2
J: TRBJ1-3
length: 12
CDR3: CASSYSGNTIYF

V: TRBV6-5
J: TRBJ1-1
length: 13
CDR3: CASSYSLDRGSFF

V: TRBV10-2
J: TRBJ2-1
length: 18
CDR3: CASTGTSGGKLSYNEQFF

V: TRBV7-6
J: TRBJ1-5
length: 16
CDR3: CASSLEGVFGNQPQHF

V: TRBV24-1
J: TRBJ2-3
length: 15
CDR3: CATSELAGGRDTQYF